This T cell receptor (beta chain) was captured in a study of glioma-infiltrating T cells after dendritic cell vaccination. Study results and caveats: Higher pretreatment TIL content predicted longer progression-free time and survival.

About this clone itself: Its antigen remains unknown.

Primers: 60 V beta forward and 13 J beta reverse. Here immunoSEQ multiplex PCR was the method, and the copy in TCRdb shows in-frame clones only, minus some. This sample yields about 92,000 clones, of which just over 85% are seen a single time; 15% to 19% belongs to the top ten. This CDR3 has 15 amino acids. V shed 5 bases and J shed 0 bases, with 11 bases lying between them. Germline CDR1 is SNHLY and CDR2 is FYNNEI. This rearrangement joins TRBV2 to TRBJ2-1; TRBD2 is a possible D gene (5 bases). Sequencing used blood, obtained before dendritic cell vaccination. The receptor was derived from a human donor with glioblastoma. The CDR3 region is CASSKGVSSYNEQFF. The CDR3 bases are TGTGCCAGCAGTAAGGGAGTAAGCTCCTACAATGAGCAGTTCTTC.